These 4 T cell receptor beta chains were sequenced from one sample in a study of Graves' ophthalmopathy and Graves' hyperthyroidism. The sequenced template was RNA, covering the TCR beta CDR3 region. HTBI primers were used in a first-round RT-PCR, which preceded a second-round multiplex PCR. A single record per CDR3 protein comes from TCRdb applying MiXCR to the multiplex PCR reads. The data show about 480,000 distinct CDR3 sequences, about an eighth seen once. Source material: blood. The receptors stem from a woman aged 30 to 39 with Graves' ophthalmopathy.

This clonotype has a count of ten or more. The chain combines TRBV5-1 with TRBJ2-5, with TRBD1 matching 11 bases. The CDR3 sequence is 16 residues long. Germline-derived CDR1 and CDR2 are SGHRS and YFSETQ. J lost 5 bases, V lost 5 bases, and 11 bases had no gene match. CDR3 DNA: TGCGCCAGCAGTTCGGAGGGGGACAGGGGGTTCGAGACCCAGTACTTC. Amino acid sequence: CASSSEGDRGFETQYF.

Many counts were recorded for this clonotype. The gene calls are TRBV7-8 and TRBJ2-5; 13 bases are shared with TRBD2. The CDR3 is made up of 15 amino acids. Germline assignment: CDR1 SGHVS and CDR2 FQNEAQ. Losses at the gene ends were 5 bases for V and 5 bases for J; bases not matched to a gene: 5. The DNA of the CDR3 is TGTGCCAGCAGCGCACTAGCGGGAGGGCGGGAGACCCAGTACTTC. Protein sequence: CASSALAGGRETQYF.

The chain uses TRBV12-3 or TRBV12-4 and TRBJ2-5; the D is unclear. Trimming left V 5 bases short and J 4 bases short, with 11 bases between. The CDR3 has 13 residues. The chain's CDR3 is CASSESLIETQYF. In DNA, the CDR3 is TGTGCCAGCAGTGAATCCCTCATAGAGACCCAGTACTTC.

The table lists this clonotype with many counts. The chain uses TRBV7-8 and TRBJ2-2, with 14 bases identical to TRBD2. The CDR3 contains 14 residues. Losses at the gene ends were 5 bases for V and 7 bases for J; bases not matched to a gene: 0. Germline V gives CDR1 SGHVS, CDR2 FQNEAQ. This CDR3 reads CASSGLAGGGELFF. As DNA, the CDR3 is TGTGCCAGCAGCGGACTAGCGGGAGGCGGGGAGCTGTTTTTT.